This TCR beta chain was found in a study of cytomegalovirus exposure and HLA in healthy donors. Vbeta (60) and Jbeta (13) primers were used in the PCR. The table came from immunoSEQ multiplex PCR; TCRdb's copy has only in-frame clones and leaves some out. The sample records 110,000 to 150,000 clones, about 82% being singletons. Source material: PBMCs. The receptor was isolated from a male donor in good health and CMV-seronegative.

DNA of the CDR3: TGTGCCAGCTCACCGCGGGGTGAAAAACTGTTTTTT. It yields the protein CASSPRGEKLFF. This chain connects TRBV18 to TRBJ1-4; D call uncertain. The V gene's germline CDR1 is KGHSH and CDR2 LQKENI. The CDR3 has 12 residues. V was cut by 3 bases and J by 7 bases, with 6 bases left in between.